The sequence of this TCR beta chain was determined in a study of response to subunit inactivated influenza vaccine. TCRdb re-called the RT-PCR reads with MiXCR, one entry per CDR3 protein. The sample lists hundreds of thousands of distinct CDR3 sequences, about a sixth seen once, with more than 9% in the top ten. Study results and limitations: Authors suggested each seasonal influenza vaccination recruits few new T cells.

About this clonotype itself: No antigen is known for it.

This sequence was found in a man in his fifties who received an inactivated influenza vaccine. Here the sequenced sample was PBMCs from blood, taken about 12 days after vaccination.

CDR3 amino acids: CASSPKNGPTYNEQFF. For the CDR3, the DNA is TGTGCCAGCAGCCCTAAAAATGGCCCGACCTACAATGAGCAGTTCTTC. V usage is TRBV7-9 and J usage is TRBJ2-1, with no clear D. The length of the CDR3 is 16 residues. The germline V and J ends were trimmed by 5 bases and 2 bases, with 16 bases remaining between them. Germline assignment: CDR1 SEHNR and CDR2 FQNEAQ (reference sequence). The variable domain in full, with the rest retrieved from reference TRBV7-9 and TRBJ2-1, is DTGVSQNPRHKITKRGQNVTFRCDPISEHNRLYWYRQTLGQGPEFLTYFQNEAQLEKSRLLSDRFSAERPKGSFSTLEIQRTEQGDSAMYLCASSPKNGPTYNEQFFGPGTRLTVL.